This entry describes one T cell receptor (beta chain). No antigen is known for it. The junction differs from germline at one of its ends, possibly a read error. This record belongs to a study of blood T cell repertoires in COVID-19 (dated by TCRdb to the early 2020s). Some background on the complete study: Collaborator samples came from the United States, Italy and Spain and covered acute and convalescent phases of COVID-19. The prospective study material was composed of cDNA or gDNA derived from T cells, B-cell-depleted T cells, or PBMCs. Deeply sampled blood TCRbeta repertoires from subjects exposed to, actively infected with, or recovered from COVID-19 were included in the dataset. The repertoires were released in a freely available public database intended as a resource for research on the immune response to SARS-CoV-2. Samples came from the ongoing ImmuneRACE study (first 160 participants) plus 1,254 subjects from 6 global collaborators. Nearly every sample came with metadata listing a de-identified subject ID, COVID-19 status, age in years and sex. Where available, HLA class I and class II types were taken from metadata supplied by the sample provider and were not determined by assay-based typing.

Measured from the cysteine to the phenylalanine, the CDR3 is 16 residues long. Only the CDR3 DNA is retained, 48 bases long and in frame from the first base. Reading the germline V gene (reference sequence) gives CDR1 SEHNR and CDR2 FQNEAQ. TCRbeta CDR3 regions were amplified from genomic DNA using the immunoSEQ Assay, a bias-controlled multiplex PCR. Under the source paper's analysis protocol: The number of nucleated cells in each sample was estimated from the amplification of reference gene primers within the assay. To quantify the absolute abundance of each unique TCRbeta CDR3 rearrangement, sequence reads were collapsed and filtered. For each sample, productive Simpson clonality was calculated as the square root of Simpson's diversity index over productive rearrangements. TCRdb retrieved this table from immuneACCESS and kept in-frame rearrangements only. Not all clones are present; in checked studies, unresolved V genes account for under half, and no reason is known for the remainder. V and J calls and clone size are as listed in that table; D and trimming were resolved from the DNA. In all, the sample holds roughly 180,000 clones, and more than 75% of those were seen once. Clones ranked in the top ten supply about 9.7% of the sample.

Enrolling through a virtual design, the prospective study's participants ranged in age from roughly 18 to 89 years and lived across roughly 24 United States geographic areas. In the prospective study, cohorts were assigned on the basis of participant-reported clinical history obtained from a screening survey and a study questionnaire. For ImmuneRACE Cohort 3, a participant was defined as recovered based on two consecutive negative NP/OP PCR tests, clearance by a healthcare professional, or resolution of symptoms. In the prospective study, mobile phlebotomists collected whole blood, serum and a nasopharyngeal or oropharyngeal swab from each participant. Prospective study participants could optionally give additional blood draws and questionnaires over an approximately two-month period. Before DNA extraction, blood samples from the prospective study were shipped at room temperature or frozen. Broader findings and caveats from the paper: The amount of clinical and demographic metadata varied by source and participant and was provided uncurated.

The receptor chain draws on TRBV7-9 and TRBJ2-2; matching of 7 bases hints at TRBD2 as the D gene. The sequence came from a woman in her twenties or thirties who had recovered from COVID-19. The sequenced sample was PBMCs or T cells enriched from blood (not recorded which). The encoded CDR3 is CASSLDRGANPGELFF. Read as DNA, the sequence is TGTGCCAGCAGCTTAGATCGGGGGGCGAACCCCGGGGAGCTGTTTTTT. Supplemented by the reference TRBV7-9 and TRBJ2-2 proteins around the CDR3, the complete variable domain is DTGVSQNPRHKITKRGQNVTFRCDPISEHNRLYWYRQTLGQGPEFLTYFQNEAQLEKSRLLSDRFSAERPKGSFSTLEIQRTEQGDSAMYLCASSLDRGANPGELFFGEGSRLTVL.